A single T cell receptor beta chain is shown here with its context. Its target is not known. These data belong to a study of T cells in narcolepsy. On the study more broadly: Patients with NT1 or NT2 and healthy control donors were enrolled. Study-wide results and limits: Autoreactive clonotypes reportedly recurred in blood of same and different patients, not controls. No autoreactive T cell clone sequences appeared in some memory CD4+ repertoires. Comparing one patient's CSF and blood CD4+ clonotypes highlighted HCRT- and TRIB2-specific autoreactive clonotypes.

Here immunoSEQ multiplex PCR was the method, and the copy in TCRdb shows in-frame clones only, minus some. The sample has roughly 25,000 clones; approximately 85% are singletons. V lost 7 bases to trimming and J lost 4 bases, with 16 bases between them. Germline V gene lookup returns CDR1 MNHEY and CDR2 SVGAGI. The CDR3 extends over 14 amino acids. The receptor's source is a human donor in good health. Sample: memory (CD45RA-) CD4+ T cells from blood. The gene calls are TRBV6-5 and TRBJ1-2; maybe TRBD1 (6 bases). The CDR3 region has the DNA TGTGCCAGCATCAACCCCGGGGGCAGCTATGGCTACACCTTC. This encodes CASINPGGSYGYTF.